This TCR beta chain was captured in a study of cytomegalovirus exposure and HLA in healthy donors. Across the study: Later, an analysis reported that the 110 or so validation repertoires had used the same platform as the approximately 600 first-cohort repertoires. Whole-study findings and limits: First-cohort TCR clusters were later found to tend to co-occur in the roughly 130 validation repertoires.

Sequencing was performed with immunoSEQ multiplex PCR; in TCRdb, only in-frame clones are kept and a portion is missing. Here the sample spans around 230,000 clones, around 87% being singletons. In this sample, this clone turned up once. Its target is unknown. The CDR3 is made up of 17 amino acids. V dropped 6 bases and J dropped 2; count of bases not matched to a gene: 11. Per the germline V gene, CDR1 is MNHEY and CDR2 is SMNVEV (reference sequence). The specimen was PBMCs. This chain links TRBV27 with TRBJ2-1, with 9 bases that match TRBD2. The TCR sequence derives from a woman in her thirties in good health and CMV-seropositive. The CDR3 region is CASSRRSLAGTYNEQFF. In DNA, the CDR3 is TGTGCCAGCAGCCGCCGCTCCCTAGCGGGGACCTACAATGAGCAGTTCTTC.